Each of the 24 T cell receptor beta chains below was sequenced from the same sample in a study of T cell responses to AZD1222 COVID-19 vaccine. Clones were read by immunoSEQ multiplex PCR, and TCRdb kept only the in-frame ones, dropping some. There are 200,000 or so clones in the sample; 80% to 95% occur only once, and roughly 1% lies in the top ten. Sequencing was performed on peripheral blood, taken 28 days after the second AZD1222 dose. These receptors were collected from an adult who received the AZD1222 COVID-19 vaccine.

The rearrangement uses TRBV27 and TRBJ1-4, with unresolved D. This CDR3 has 14 residues. The V gene's germline CDR1 is MNHEY and CDR2 SMNVEV (reference sequence). V lost 4 bases and J lost 0, with 6 bases in between. The DNA for the CDR3 is TGTGCCAGCAGTTACACCGCAACTAATGAAAAACTGTTTTTT. Protein: CASSYTATNEKLFF.

The chain couples TRBV7-8 to TRBJ1-5; D is possibly TRBD1 (6 bases). The CDR3 covers 16 residues. V gave up 5 bases and J gave up 6 bases, with 20 bases separating them. Germline assignment: CDR1 SGHVS and CDR2 FQNEAQ. The CDR3 loop is CASSHPSGGAGQPQHF. CDR3 DNA: TGTGCCAGCAGCCACCCTTCGGGGGGCGCGGGTCAGCCCCAGCATTTT.

This rearrangement joins TRBV4-1 to TRBJ2-1; possibly TRBD1 or TRBD2 for D (5 bases each). V dropped 0 bases and J dropped 3 bases, with 12 bases sitting between them. The germline V gene encodes CDR1 MGHRA and CDR2 YSYEKL. This CDR3 is 16 amino acids long. CDR3 loop: CASSQDWGTDYNEQFF. The DNA for the CDR3 is TGCGCCAGCAGCCAAGATTGGGGGACGGACTACAATGAGCAGTTCTTC.

The chain has TRBV19 and TRBJ1-5; D is undetermined. Germline CDR1 and CDR2: LNHDA and SQIVND (reference sequence). The CDR3 is 15 amino acids. Trimming left V 2 bases short and J 7 bases short, with 15 bases between. CDR3 sequence reads: CASSISGAAQQPQHF. The CDR3 DNA follows: TGTGCCAGTAGTATAAGTGGCGCGGCACAGCAGCCCCAGCATTTT. Drawing the rest from reference TRBV19 and TRBJ1-5, the complete variable domain is DGGITQSPKYLFRKEGQNVTLSCEQNLNHDAMYWYRQDPGQGLRLIYYSQIVNDFQKGDIAEGYSVSREKKESFPLTVTSAQKNPTAFYLCASSISGAAQQPQHFGDGTRLSIL.

V is TRBV5-4 and J is TRBJ2-3; 10 bases agree with TRBD2. The V and J ends lost 4 bases and 0 bases, in that order; junction bases with no gene match: 5. The CDR3 covers 16 residues. The germline gives CDR1 SGHNT, CDR2 YYREEE (reference sequence). CDR3 nucleotides: TGTGCCAGCAGCGGAAGACTAGCGGGCAGCACAGATACGCAGTATTTT. Translating gives CASSGRLAGSTDTQYF.

The V and J genes are TRBV7-9 and TRBJ1-6; possible D gene TRBD1, 5 bases. The V end lost 5 bases, the J end lost 9 bases, and 23 bases lay between the germline ends. This CDR3 spans 17 amino acids. Germline-derived CDR1 and CDR2 are SEHNR and FQNEAQ (reference sequence). As DNA, the CDR3 is TGTGCCAGCAGCCCCCCTGGAGGGGTTGGGGGTGGTTCACCCCTCCACTTT. Translation: CASSPPGGVGGGSPLHF.

This clone was picked up one time. V usage is TRBV7-2 and J usage is TRBJ1-3; D gene ambiguous. Germline values: CDR1 SGHTA, CDR2 FQGNSA. The CDR3 is 16 residues long. V shed 6 bases and J shed 4 bases, with 19 bases lying between them. In DNA, the CDR3 is TGTGCCAGCAGTTTTAGAGGGAGCGGGGAGGGAAACACCATATATTTT. Protein sequence: CASSFRGSGEGNTIYF.

The CDR3 loop is CASSLGGTGELFF. As DNA, the CDR3 is TGCGCCAGCAGCTTGGGGGGCACCGGGGAGCTGTTTTTT. This chain uses TRBV5-1 with TRBJ2-2; D unresolved. Between the trimmed V and J ends, which lost 0 bases and 4 bases, there was a span of 4 bases. This CDR3 has 13 residues. Germline values: CDR1 SGHRS, CDR2 YFSETQ.

The rearrangement uses TRBV7-2 and TRBJ2-7, with unresolved D. Germline values: CDR1 SGHTA, CDR2 FQGNSA. The CDR3 spans 11 residues. Between the trimmed V and J ends, which lost 5 bases and 4 bases, there was a span of 6 bases. The CDR3 DNA reads as TGTGCCAGCAGCCCACGATACGAGCAGTACTTC. Protein product: CASSPRYEQYF.

The chain carries TRBV30 and TRBJ1-4, with TRBD1 identical over 8 bases. The CDR3 is 12 residues long. From germline, CDR1 is GTSNPN and CDR2 SVGIG (reference sequence). V shed 5 bases, J shed 6 bases, and the junction held 2 bases outside the gene matches. The CDR3 nucleotides are TGTGCCTGGGACAGGGGTTATGAAAAACTGTTTTTT. It yields the protein CAWDRGYEKLFF.

V usage is TRBV1 and J usage is TRBJ2-3; the table's D gene call, TRBD2, was not cross checked with the DNA. TRBV1 is termed a pseudogene. This CDR3 comprises 15 residues. CDR3 loop: CTSSRLAGDTDTQYF. Here the CDR3 DNA reads TGCACCAGCAGCCGTCTAGCGGGGGACACAGATACGCAGTATTTT.

The rearrangement links TRBV3-1 (or the pseudogene TRBV3-2) to TRBJ1-1, with D unresolved. V shed 0 bases and J shed 10 bases, with 18 bases lying between them. CDR1 is LGHDT and CDR2 is YNNKEL in the germline V gene (reference sequence). The CDR3 contains 15 residues. For the CDR3, the DNA is TGTGCCAGCAGCCAAGATAGGGCTAAGGCGGCGATAGCTTTCTTT. Its translation is CASSQDRAKAAIAFF.

This rearrangement joins TRBV21-1 to TRBJ2-5; TRBD2 reflects the table's D call only, with no check against the DNA. TRBV21-1 is assigned pseudogene status. The CDR3 has 17 amino acids. CDR3 nucleotides: TGTGCCAGCCTTCGCGGGACTAGCGGGGGGGCAACGGAGACCCAGTACTTC. Translated: CASLRGTSGGATETQYF.

V and J are TRBV15 and TRBJ1-4, with D possibly being TRBD1 (5 bases). This CDR3 is 15 amino acids long. V gave up 5 bases and J gave up 8 bases, with 18 bases separating them. Germline CDR1 LNHNV, CDR2 YYDKDF (reference sequence). As DNA, the CDR3 is TGTGCCACCAGCCTACCCGGGGCGGGACTCGAAAAACTGTTTTTT. Its protein is CATSLPGAGLEKLFF.

The chain carries TRBV3-1 (or the pseudogene TRBV3-2) and TRBJ1-6; D possibly corresponds to TRBD1 (6 bases). This CDR3 has 14 residues. The V end lost 3 bases, the J end lost 11 bases, and 14 bases lay between the germline ends. The germline V gene has CDR1 LGHDT and CDR2 YNNKEL (reference sequence). CDR3 DNA: TGTGCCAGCAGCCATGCGAGCTCAGGGGCACCCCTCCACTTT. Residues: CASSHASSGAPLHF.

The chain has TRBV7-2 and TRBJ2-2; D gene uncertain. Germline loops: CDR1 SGHTA, CDR2 FQGNSA. This CDR3 region has 16 residues. Trimming removed 5 bases from V and 7 bases from J, with 20 bases in between. CDR3 in DNA: TGTGCCAGCAGCAGCCACCGGAACCCTTCGCTCGGGGAGCTGTTTTTT. It translates to CASSSHRNPSLGELFF.

The chain employs TRBV5-1 and TRBJ2-3, with TRBD1 matching over 11 bases. CDR1 and CDR2 (germline): SGHRS, YFSETQ. V gave up 7 bases and J gave up 6 bases; unmatched junction bases: 13. The CDR3 length is 16 residues. In nucleotides, the CDR3 is TGCGCCAGCGCCCAGACGGGACAGGGGGGTTCGGATACGCAGTATTTT. This codes for CASAQTGQGGSDTQYF.

The CDR3 loop is CASSRTNEQFF. Written as DNA, the CDR3 is TGTGCCAGCAGCAGAACCAATGAGCAGTTCTTC. This chain uses TRBV13 with TRBJ2-1; D gene uncertain. The CDR3 is 11 amino acids. Trimming removed 5 bases at V and 6 bases at J, with 5 bases between. CDR1 PRHDT and CDR2 FYEKMQ come from the germline V gene (reference sequence). Full variable domain (outside the CDR3, taken from reference TRBV13 and TRBJ2-1): AAGVIQSPRHLIKEKRETATLKCYPIPRHDTVYWYQQGPGQDPQFLISFYEKMQSDKGSIPDRFSAQQFSDYHSELNMSSLELGDSALYFCASSRTNEQFFGPGTRLTVL.

J is TRBJ1-6 and V is TRBV6-4; 9 bases fit TRBD1. With V trimmed by 5 bases and J by 9 bases, 5 bases remained unmatched. The CDR3 has 14 amino acids. Germline V lookup: CDR1 MRHNA, CDR2 SNTAGT. The CDR3 is CASSPGTGLSPLHF. The CDR3 coding sequence is TGTGCCAGCAGTCCCGGGACAGGGCTTTCACCCCTCCACTTT.

The rearrangement joins TRBV9 to TRBJ2-7; D not resolved. Trimming took off 0 bases at V and 2 bases at J, with 9 bases between the two ends. CDR1 SGDLS and CDR2 YYNGEE come from the germline V gene. The CDR3 runs to 14 residues. This CDR3 reads CASSVAPEAYEQYF. In DNA form, the CDR3 reads TGTGCCAGCAGCGTAGCTCCAGAAGCCTACGAGCAGTACTTC.

This chain joins TRBV21-1 and TRBJ2-4; TRBD2 is the table's D call and was not checked against the DNA. TRBV21-1 is shown as a pseudogene. The CDR3 contains 18 residues. Here the CDR3 reads CASSKDGDGRGAKNIQYF. The CDR3 nucleotides read TGTGCCAGCAGCAAAGACGGGGACGGGAGGGGAGCCAAAAACATTCAGTACTTC.

The rearrangement joins TRBV19 to TRBJ2-3; TRBD2 matches 8 bases. Trimming took 4 bases from V and 2 from J; bases not matched to a gene: 5. The germline V gene encodes CDR1 LNHDA and CDR2 SQIVND (reference sequence). This CDR3 region has 15 residues. CDR3 coding DNA: TGTGCCAGTAGTAGGAACGGGGGGGCCACAGATACGCAGTATTTT. This codes for CASSRNGGATDTQYF.

Note on this clone: The same CDR3 also results from other DNA sequences found in this sample. CDR3 in amino acids: CASSQGDRDNEKLFF. Written as DNA, the CDR3 is TGCGCCAGCAGCCAAGGGGACAGGGATAATGAAAAACTGTTTTTT. The gene calls are TRBV4-3 and TRBJ1-4; 9 bases are a match to TRBD1. Germline CDR1 LGHNA, CDR2 YSLEER. V shed 1 base and J 4 bases; nucleotides not matched to a gene: 1. This CDR3 contains 15 residues.

The CDR3 loop reads CASSRTEVKQYF. The CDR3 DNA sequence: TGTGCCAGCAGTCGGACGGAGGTTAAGCAGTACTTC. This chain connects TRBV12-3 or TRBV12-4 to TRBJ2-7, with D maybe TRBD2 (5 bases). Trimming took off 5 bases at V and 8 bases at J, with 13 bases between the two ends. CDR3 length: 12 residues.